This section outlines one T cell receptor beta chain sequence together with its context. These data are taken from a study of blood T cell repertoires in COVID-19. Study summary: Material from acute and convalescent COVID-19 was sourced from the United States, Italy and Spain. PBMCs, B-cell-depleted T cells, or T cells provided the cDNA or gDNA that made up the material.

V lost 0 bases and J lost 4, with 7 bases in between. The CDR3 loop spans 13 amino acids. In the authors' methods: Amplifying reference gene primers gave estimates of nucleated cell counts. Repertoires were generated with immunoSEQ multiplex PCR, while TCRdb's copy carries only in-frame clones and drops some. D and trimming come from the DNA, and the V and J calls and clone size come from that table. The sample has roughly 230,000 clones, 81% seen once; the top ten hold roughly 7.9%. Sequences were obtained from peripheral blood. The sequence was collected from a woman over 75 with acute or convalescent COVID-19. The chain carries TRBV23-1 and TRBJ2-7, with TRBD2 as a possible D gene (6 bases). TRBV23-1 is classed as an ORF, of uncertain function. The CDR3 protein is CASSQSGGYEQYF. The CDR3 nucleotides read TGCGCCAGCAGTCAATCGGGGGGTTACGAGCAGTACTTC.